The present entry profiles one T cell receptor beta chain with its context. In its sample, this clonotype was seen a few times. No cognate antigen has been identified for it. Within one base of it there is no much larger clone, and no base qualities were kept. The sample is drawn from a study of T cells after yellow fever vaccination (dated by TCRdb to about 2019). Background for the entire study: The SMART-Seq v4 Ultra Low Input RNA kit was used to prepare libraries from fractions with low cell numbers. Blood was drawn at multiple timepoints before and after primary and secondary immunization, with bulk PBMC replicates and cell subsets isolated. To track T-cell clones before and after primary and booster YFV17D yellow fever vaccination, bulk TCR alpha and beta repertoires were sequenced longitudinally. Two healthy male donors, one aged 18 to 29 and one aged 30 to 40 years, made up the cohort.

The sample's treatment or condition, from its label and the paper: live attenuated yellow fever vaccine strain. PBMCs were isolated from peripheral blood using a standard Ficoll-Paque protocol. CD4 and CD8 T-cell fractions were isolated with Dynabeads CD4 and CD8 positive selection kits. TriZol was used to extract RNA from bulk PBMCs, CD4 and CD8 fractions, and dextramer-positive and dextramer-negative fractions. Here is what the overall study found, with its caveats: Compared with the primary T-cell response, the secondary T-cell response was faster but weaker, reaching its peak on day 5 rather than on day 15. Computational filtering was required because FACS-sorted repertoires could contain abundant contaminating clonotypes from the bulk population. Because the study included only a couple of donors, the extent to which the findings can be generalized is limited. A small share of clonotypes occurred in both CD4 and CD8 compartments, likely arising from convergent recombination. Most clones expanded after primary vaccination (approximately 97% of CD4 and roughly 91% of CD8) were re-detected after the booster, suggesting that broad memory maintenance occurred.

For sequencing, an Illumina NovaSeq 6000 was employed. Synthesis of TCR cDNA relied on 5'RACE template switching, a step that introduced a universal primer site along with unique molecular identifiers. Priming of cDNA synthesis was performed from both the TCR alpha and TCR beta constant segments. Library amplification used two PCR steps, and the second PCR step added sample barcodes and sequencing adapters. Sequencing of libraries was performed on Illumina HiSeq 2500 (2x100 bp) or NovaSeq (2x150 bp). The study's processing was this. Reads were demultiplexed and collapsed into UMI consensus sequences with MIGEC, and V(D)J alignment was performed with MiXCR. Clonotypes responding to the vaccine were identified with edgeR on replicate PBMC samples, with the criteria of FDR below 0.01 and a log2 fold change above 5 up to day 15. Each bulk clonotype was labeled CD4 or CD8 based on which sequenced repertoire, CD4 or CD8, contained the clonotype at higher abundance. The public reads were quality trimmed at Q25 with fastp and then assembled into clones with MiXCR by TCRdb, keeping productive beta chains. Here each entry gathers all rows of one CDR3 protein and keeps the most common genes and DNA. Clone size and V and J calls follow TCRdb, not the original study. The sample contains approximately 300,000 distinct CDR3 sequences, roughly 10% of them found a single time. 2.5% to 4% of the sample goes to the ten largest clones.

The germline V gene encodes CDR1 MGHRA and CDR2 YSYEKL. Deletion took 0 bases off V and 7 bases off J, with a span of 12 bases between the germline ends. Counted from cysteine to phenylalanine, this CDR3 has 14 amino acids. This entry keeps only the CDR3 DNA: 42 bases, framed from base 1. The material was CD4+ T cells sorted from PBMCs, obtained 45 days after the yellow fever booster vaccination. The sequence came from a young man who received the YFV17D yellow fever vaccine. The chain uses TRBV4-1 and TRBJ1-2; TRBD1 is a possible D gene, resting on 6 matching bases. Read as DNA, the sequence is TGCGCCAGCAGCCAAGATACAGGGAGCGTTGGCTACACCTTC. Translated, it reads CASSQDTGSVGYTF.